This T cell receptor (beta chain) was recovered during a study of T-cell memory formation after mild COVID-19. Germline lookup yields CDR1 SEHNR and CDR2 FQNEAQ (reference sequence). CDR3 size: 18 residues. Trimming took 1 base from V and 7 from J, leaving 20 bases between them. TCRdb re-derived calls from the 5' RACE reads in MiXCR, one entry per CDR3 protein. The table records about 16,000 distinct CDR3 sequences, 20% to 30% of them present only once. This clonotype has a count of ten or more. The chain carries TRBV7-9 and TRBJ1-6, with D possibly being TRBD1 (5 bases). The sample consisted of PBMCs or a T cell subset sorted from them (not recorded which). This receptor was obtained from a man in his late teens or twenties who had mild COVID-19 (a few samples of this study predate the infection). Cell type and time point are not known. CDR3 residues: CASSLGPGPWLWNSPLHF. CDR3 sequence (DNA): TGTGCCAGCAGCTTAGGGCCGGGACCCTGGCTGTGGAATTCACCCCTCCACTTT.